This TCR beta chain was sequenced during a study of shared clonotypes between healthy human individuals. Overall study results and limits: The expectation was that sequencing depth would affect clonotype sharing among donors. On the whole, naive subsets had larger estimated richness than memory subsets had.

To note about this clone: Antigen unknown.

Per the germline V gene, CDR1 is SEHNR and CDR2 is FQNEAQ (reference sequence). Trimming took off 3 bases at V and 5 bases at J, with 13 bases between the two ends. CDR3 length: 14 residues. Over several immunoSEQ plates, each subset's genomic DNA was distributed in even portions. Source study methods: There were no quality scores in the junction-only immunoSEQ sequences, so filtering differed. Repertoires were generated with immunoSEQ multiplex PCR, while TCRdb's copy carries only in-frame clones and drops some. The DNA gave D and trimming, while V, J and clone size come from that table. The table shows a few hundred thousand clones, with almost 97% occurring only once.

The rearrangement joins TRBV7-9 to TRBJ1-1; D is undetermined. The source of this sequence is a woman aged 25-40 years in good health. The sample consisted of naive CD4+ T cells sorted from blood. Subset given: CD45RA+ positively selected. CDR3 coding DNA: TGTGCCAGCAGCTTGGCGGAGGGCGGTACTGAAGCTTTCTTT. As protein: CASSLAEGGTEAFF.